These 24 T cell receptor beta chains originate from one sample sequenced in a study of patients and donors after allogeneic stem cell transplantation. TCRdb reprocessed the RT-PCR reads via MiXCR and lists one record per CDR3 protein. The sample gives some 880,000 distinct CDR3 sequences, under 20% of which show up once; roughly 6% is in the top ten. The sequencing input was blood, either unsorted or a sorted T cell fraction (not recorded which). Receptors originate from a human donor who was either an allogeneic HSCT recipient or a stem cell or donor lymphocyte infusion donor (not recorded which). It is not recorded whose cells these are; they may come from a transplant donor.

The chain combines TRBV2 with TRBJ2-5, with a possible D match to TRBD2 (7 bases). Germline CDR1 reads SNHLY; CDR2 reads FYNNEI. CDR3 length: 14 residues. Between the trimmed V and J ends, which lost 7 bases and 5 bases, there was a span of 17 bases. The CDR3 protein is CASKRSEGGETQYF. The CDR3 nucleotides are TGTGCCAGCAAAAGGTCGGAGGGGGGGGAGACCCAGTACTTC.

This clonotype was found a few times. This chain joins TRBV7-9 and TRBJ1-4, with 8 nucleotides matching TRBD1. Germline loops: CDR1 SEHNR, CDR2 FQNEAQ (reference sequence). This CDR3 is 17 amino acids long. Germline trimming cut 2 bases from V and 5 bases from J; bases unmatched to any gene: 10. CDR3 loop: CASSLSTPTGGNEKLFF. The CDR3 DNA reads TGTGCCAGCAGCTTATCGACGCCAACAGGGGGGAATGAAAAACTGTTTTTT.

This clonotype occurred a few times. CDR3 protein: CASSLAGEGRSGNTIYF. CDR3 sequence (DNA): TGCGCCAGCAGCTTGGCCGGGGAGGGCCGCTCTGGAAACACCATATATTTT. The gene calls are TRBV5-1 and TRBJ1-3; no clear D. The CDR3 runs 17 residues. The germline gives CDR1 SGHRS, CDR2 YFSETQ. V was cut by 0 bases and J by 0 bases, with 13 bases left in between.

This chain connects TRBV27 to TRBJ2-2, with D possibly being TRBD1 or TRBD2 (6 bases each). CDR1 and CDR2 (germline): MNHEY, SMNVEV (reference sequence). V lost 4 bases and J lost 6, with 15 bases in between. The CDR3 extends over 15 amino acids. In nucleotides, the CDR3 is TGTGCCAGCAGTTCGCGGAGGGACACCCCCGGGGAGCTGTTTTTT. Its protein is CASSSRRDTPGELFF.

The genes are TRBV6-1 and TRBJ1-1; a possible D gene is TRBD1 (5 bases). Trimming stripped 2 bases from V and 1 base from J, with 17 bases between. The V gene's germline CDR1 is MNHNS and CDR2 SASEGT. The CDR3 has 17 amino acids. CDR3 sequence reads: CASSERGAAGWNTEAFF. For the CDR3, the DNA is TGTGCCAGCAGTGAAAGAGGGGCGGCAGGGTGGAACACTGAAGCTTTCTTT.

V gene TRBV29-1 combines with J gene TRBJ2-2; TRBD2 agrees at 7 bases. Germline-derived CDR1 and CDR2 are SQVTM and ANQGSEA. Trimming took 3 bases from V and 0 from J; bases not matched to a gene: 4. The CDR3 has 15 amino acids. CDR3 nucleotides: TGCAGCGTTGAGCGGGGGACTGCGAACACCGGGGAGCTGTTTTTT. Its protein product is CSVERGTANTGELFF.

The chain joins TRBV2 to TRBJ1-2; TRBD1 aligns across 7 bases. The length of the CDR3 is 12 residues. Germline V gene data show CDR1 as SNHLY and CDR2 as FYNNEI. Trimming removed 6 bases from V and 11 bases from J; junction bases left unmatched: 9. CDR3 amino acids: CASSPTGPEYTF. For the CDR3, the DNA is TGTGCCAGCAGCCCGACAGGGCCGGAGTACACCTTC.

This clonotype was observed at least ten times. The rearrangement links TRBV12-3 or TRBV12-4 to TRBJ2-1; perhaps TRBD2 as D (6 bases). Between the trimmed V and J ends, which lost 6 bases and 16 bases, there was a span of 16 bases. This CDR3 is 11 amino acids long. The DNA for the CDR3 is TGTGCCAGCAGCCCCGGGACTTCTATATTCTTC. It translates to CASSPGTSIFF.

This clonotype was counted only a few times. This chain connects TRBV2 to TRBJ2-7; D not resolved. Trimming left V 4 bases short and J 0 bases short, with 10 bases between. The CDR3 sequence is 14 residues long. CDR1 and CDR2 from the germline V gene are SNHLY and FYNNEI. As DNA, the CDR3 is TGTGCCAGCAGTGGGTACACCAGCTCCTACGAGCAGTACTTC. Amino acids: CASSGYTSSYEQYF.

In its sample, this clonotype was seen a few times. The chain links TRBV5-6 to TRBJ2-3; 8 positions match TRBD2. The CDR3 spans 17 residues. From germline, CDR1 is SGHDT and CDR2 YYEEEE. V shed 4 bases, J shed 4 bases, and the junction held 14 bases outside the gene matches. CDR3 in amino acids: CASSPILGGGTADTQYF. The CDR3, as DNA: TGTGCCAGCAGCCCCATCCTGGGCGGGGGGACCGCAGATACGCAGTATTTT.

This sequence joins TRBV7-2 and TRBJ2-3, with D possibly called TRBD1 or TRBD2 (5 bases each). CDR3 size: 14 residues. Germline CDR1 is SGHTA and CDR2 is FQGNSA. V was pared by 5 bases and J by 5 bases, with 14 bases between. The CDR3 here is CASSNPGRVDTQYF. CDR3 sequence (DNA): TGTGCCAGCAGCAACCCGGGGCGGGTAGATACGCAGTATTTT.

The chain carries TRBV12-3 or TRBV12-4 and TRBJ2-3, with 11 bases matching TRBD1. The CDR3 runs to 16 residues. V shed 0 bases and J 6 bases; nucleotides not matched to a gene: 5. CDR3 sequence: CASSLAGTGGRDTQYF. Here the CDR3 DNA reads TGTGCCAGCAGTTTAGCCGGGACAGGGGGTCGGGATACGCAGTATTTT.

This clonotype was picked up a small number of times. V gene TRBV12-3 or TRBV12-4 combines with J gene TRBJ1-4, with 8 bases fitting TRBD1. Losses at the gene ends were 3 bases for V and 8 bases for J; bases not matched to a gene: 11. The CDR3 runs to 16 residues. As DNA, the CDR3 is TGTGCCAGCAGTTTTACCATACAGGGGGATACAGAAAAACTGTTTTTT. Protein product: CASSFTIQGDTEKLFF.

This chain links TRBV6-4 with TRBJ1-1, with D maybe TRBD1 (6 bases). The CDR3 has 13 residues. The V gene's germline CDR1 is MRHNA and CDR2 SNTAGT. The V gene lost 2 bases and the J gene lost 5 bases, with 9 bases spanning the gap. The CDR3: CASSDGGRTEAFF. CDR3 nucleotide sequence: TGTGCCAGCAGTGACGGGGGGCGTACTGAAGCTTTCTTT.

This clonotype came up a few times. The chain employs TRBV4-3 and TRBJ1-5; no clear D gene. V lost 3 bases to trimming and J lost 0 bases, with 12 bases between them. The CDR3 consists of 16 residues. Germline-derived CDR1 and CDR2 are LGHNA and YSLEER. This chain's CDR3 is CASSHTWGSSNQPQHF. The CDR3 coding sequence is TGCGCCAGCAGCCACACTTGGGGAAGTAGCAATCAGCCCCAGCATTTT.

The chain links TRBV11-2 to TRBJ2-1; maybe TRBD2 (5 bases). Trimming cost V 2 bases and J 0 bases, with 14 bases left between them. The CDR3 extends over 17 amino acids. Germline V gene lookup returns CDR1 SGHAT and CDR2 FQNNGV. CDR3 amino acids: CASSLSPRVSSYNEQFF. The CDR3 nucleotides are TGTGCCAGCAGCTTATCTCCGCGGGTGAGCTCCTACAATGAGCAGTTCTTC.

This clonotype appeared many times. This rearrangement joins TRBV5-1 to TRBJ1-1; 7 nucleotides align to TRBD1. CDR1 and CDR2 from the germline V gene are SGHRS and YFSETQ. The CDR3 spans 16 residues. V was clipped by 4 bases and J by 0 bases; unmatched bases: 9. The CDR3 region is CASSPRTGGMNTEAFF. CDR3 coding DNA: TGCGCCAGCAGCCCACGGACAGGAGGGATGAACACTGAAGCTTTCTTT.

J is TRBJ2-7 and V is TRBV7-2, with D perhaps TRBD2 (6 bases). With 3 bases removed from V and 5 bases from J, the gap between germline ends came to 17 bases. Germline V lookup: CDR1 SGHTA, CDR2 FQGNSA. CDR3 size: 15 residues. For the CDR3, the DNA is TGTGCCAGCAGCTTGCTTGGGGGACTTAATGACGAGCAGTACTTC. Translated, it gives CASSLLGGLNDEQYF.

In this sample, this clonotype turned up a few times. This rearrangement joins TRBV25-1 to TRBJ2-1, with a weak D call TRBD2 (6 bases). Per the germline V gene, CDR1 is MGHDK and CDR2 is SYGVNS. V was cut by 1 base and J by 1 base, with 23 bases left in between. The CDR3 has 20 residues. The CDR3 DNA reads TGTGCCAGCAGTGAATTGGAATGGGTGGGGGGTAAGTCTTCCTACAATGAGCAGTTCTTC. It translates to CASSELEWVGGKSSYNEQFF.

This clonotype was observed a handful of times. The V and J genes are TRBV20-1 and TRBJ1-1; possible D gene TRBD1, 5 bases. Germline V gene lookup returns CDR1 DFQATT and CDR2 SNEGSKA (reference sequence). V was shortened by 5 bases and J by 10 bases, with 17 bases between the two germline ends. This CDR3 has 12 residues. The DNA for the CDR3 is TGCAGTGCTCCCTCAGAGGGGCGGGTAGCTTTCTTT. Amino acids: CSAPSEGRVAFF.

V usage is TRBV11-3 and J usage is TRBJ2-1; D is perhaps TRBD1 (5 bases). With 1 base removed from V and 10 bases from J, the gap between germline ends came to 17 bases. This CDR3 has 15 amino acids. Germline V CDR1 and CDR2: SGHNT, YENEEA. DNA for the CDR3: TGTGCCAGCAGCTTAGGGGGCCGGGTGGCAGTGGAGCAGTTCTTC. This encodes CASSLGGRVAVEQFF.

The chain recombines TRBV25-1 with TRBJ2-3; 8 positions match TRBD2. This CDR3 is built from 16 residues. The germline gives CDR1 MGHDK, CDR2 SYGVNS. Trimming removed 3 bases from V and 2 bases from J; junction bases left unmatched: 7. DNA of the CDR3: TGTGCCAGCAGTGATGGTAATAGCGGGATCACAGATACGCAGTATTTT. It is translated as CASSDGNSGITDTQYF.

This clonotype was seen only a few times. Mismatch with germline at one junction end may stem from a read error. V and J are TRBV2 and TRBJ2-3; D is ambiguous. Germline-derived CDR1 and CDR2 are SNHLY and FYNNEI. The CDR3 length is 15 residues. CDR3 in DNA: TGTGCCAGCACACTAAGGGCTATAGCACAGATACGCAGTGATTTT. This gives the protein CASTLRAIAQIRSDF.

The chain combines TRBV3-1 with TRBJ2-7, with TRBD2 identical over 8 bases. With 6 bases clipped from V and 4 bases from J, the junction kept 11 bases outside the gene matches. This CDR3 is 15 amino acids long. The germline V gene encodes CDR1 LGHDT and CDR2 YNNKEL (reference sequence). The CDR3: CASSQGSGRKYEQYF. CDR3 in DNA: TGTGCCAGCAGTCAGGGAAGCGGGAGAAAATACGAGCAGTACTTC.